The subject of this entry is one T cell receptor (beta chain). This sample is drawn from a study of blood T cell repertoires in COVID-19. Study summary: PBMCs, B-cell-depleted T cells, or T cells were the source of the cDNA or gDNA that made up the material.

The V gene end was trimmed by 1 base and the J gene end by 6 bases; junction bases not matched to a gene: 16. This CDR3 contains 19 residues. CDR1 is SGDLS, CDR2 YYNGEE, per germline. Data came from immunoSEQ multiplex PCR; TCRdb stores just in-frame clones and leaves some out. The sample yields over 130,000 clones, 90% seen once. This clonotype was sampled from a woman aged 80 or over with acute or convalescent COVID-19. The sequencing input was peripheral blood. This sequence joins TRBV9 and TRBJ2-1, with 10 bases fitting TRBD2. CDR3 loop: CASSVFPPGGLAGVNEQFF. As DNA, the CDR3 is TGTGCCAGCAGCGTATTCCCCCCCGGTGGTCTAGCGGGGGTCAATGAGCAGTTCTTC.